The 5 T cell receptor beta chains given below trace back to one sample, sequenced in a study of blood T cells in healthy people across ages. Using a J-beta primer mix together with a sample-barcoded 5' primer, a second PCR was run for roughly 7 to 11 cycles. TCRdb re-called the 5' RACE reads with MiXCR, one entry per CDR3 protein. The data hold 800,000 to 1,300,000 distinct CDR3 sequences, with roughly 24% observed a single time. The same specimen was also included in a second study, on T cells of mothers and their children.

The material sequenced was blood. These receptors were obtained from a girl between 2 and 10 years old in good health.

As for this clonotype: This CDR3 fails to terminate in the conserved phenylalanine or tryptophan, so it likely reflects a read error. This chain connects TRBV9 to TRBJ2-5, with TRBD2 matching 7 bases. The CDR3 sequence is 14 residues long. J gave up 5 bases and V 4 bases, and 8 bases lay outside the gene matches. Germline V gene data show CDR1 as SGDLS and CDR2 as YYNGEE. The CDR3 loop is CASSPWGGVETQYS. DNA of the CDR3: TGTGCCAGCAGCCCCTGGGGGGGTGTGGAGACCCAGTACTCC.

This clonotype was observed a few times. The V and J genes are TRBV9 and TRBJ1-2; the D gene is possibly TRBD1 (5 bases). With 0 bases removed from V and 3 bases from J, the gap between germline ends came to 9 bases. Germline-derived CDR1 and CDR2 are SGDLS and YYNGEE. The CDR3 extends over 14 amino acids. The CDR3 loop reads CASSVGGGDYGYTF. In DNA form, the CDR3 reads TGTGCCAGCAGCGTAGGCGGGGGGGACTATGGCTACACCTTC.

The rearrangement joins TRBV20-1 to TRBJ2-7, with 7 nucleotides matching TRBD1. The CDR3 contains 11 residues. Per the germline V gene, CDR1 is DFQATT and CDR2 is SNEGSKA (reference sequence). V lost 6 bases and J lost 8; bases outside the gene matches: 7. As DNA, the CDR3 is TGCAGTGCGAAAACAGGGGATAAGCAGTACTTC. Its protein is CSAKTGDKQYF.

This clonotype is a singleton in its sample. V gene TRBV12-3 or TRBV12-4 combines with J gene TRBJ1-2; D uncertain. Deletions cut 2 bases from V and 4 bases from J, with 14 bases between. This CDR3 spans 15 amino acids. Written as DNA, the CDR3 is TGTGCCAGCAGTTTAAGTTTGGGTATCTCCTATGGCTACACCTTC. This encodes CASSLSLGISYGYTF.

The chain carries TRBV27 and TRBJ2-7; 11 bases align to TRBD2. From germline, CDR1 is MNHEY and CDR2 SMNVEV (reference sequence). CDR3 length equals 14 residues. V trimming: 8 bases; J trimming: 7 bases; junction bases outside the gene matches: 10. CDR3 sequence: CASALAGGLSEQYF. Written as DNA, the CDR3 is TGTGCCAGCGCCCTAGCGGGGGGCTTGAGTGAGCAGTACTTC.